These T cell receptor beta chains were read from a single sample in a study of cytomegalovirus exposure and HLA in healthy donors. Repertoires were generated with immunoSEQ multiplex PCR, while TCRdb's copy carries only in-frame clones and drops some. The sample shows about 140,000 clones, approximately 77% of them seen only once. Specimen: PBMCs. The receptors were gathered from a woman aged 40-49 years in good health and CMV-seronegative. The CDR3 runs from the conserved cysteine through the conserved F or W. Rows give clone size only sometimes, using once, few, many, or a class for an expanded clone.

TRBV5-4 few CASSGDRGRTEAFF
TRBV6-1 once CASSEKTVGGNTIYF
TRBV27 NA CASSYLASGGANEQFF
TRBV7-6 NA CASSFGTDHRRETGKLFF
TRBV11-2 few CASSRGGKSYEQYF
TRBV9 NA CASSHRTGRVTEAFF
TRBV27 NA CASSYDILGRGKLFF
TRBV7-6 NA CASSPKGQEAFF
TRBV6-4 NA CASSQGYGYTF
TRBV7-9 NA CASSSGQVGQPQHF
TRBV6-5 few CASGLAGGRETQYF
TRBV5-6 NA CASSVGQVKSGNTIYF
TRBV5-6 NA CASSQGPQETQYF
TRBV5-6 NA CASSPGGVGPEQYF
TRBV28 NA CASRSPTSSNQPQHF
TRBV29-1 NA CSAQGGDSQPQHF
TRBV7-9 NA CASGPGGGETQYF
TRBV2 NA CASVAGGRQTGELFF
TRBV6-5 once CATQGRVKRTDTQYF
TRBV28 NA CASSLPDRVNTEAFF
TRBV25-1 NA CASRPQGAGSDTQYF
TRBV27 NA CASGRQELNTEAFF
TRBV9 NA CASSAQGREGEKLFF
TRBV7-7 NA CASSLTGGRAVNTGELFF
TRBV2 NA CASSEAAYRGSGANVLTF
TRBV6-5 NA CASSRDLNTGELFF
TRBV5-1 NA CASSLDGTREAQYF
TRBV11-3 NA CASSSLSYLDRDRAYEQYF
TRBV5-4 once CASSLAPGAANTEAFF
TRBV19 NA CASSTHSSKETQYF
TRBV5-1 few CASSLATGIYGYTF
TRBV6-5 NA CASSWDSTNEKLFF
TRBV6-6 NA CASSLQSAGLGEKLFF
TRBV2 once CASSEPVGLRVTSSYEQYF
TRBV7-2 NA CASSPQVGEYGYTF
TRBV6-1 NA CASTPGLLGETQYF
TRBV10-3 NA CAISDISASSYNEQFF
TRBV5-1 NA CATSMGDYSYQETQYF
TRBV10-3 once CAISANYGEPQHF
TRBV25-1 NA CASSEGGGRTEAFF
TRBV25-1 many CASRGSSYNSPLHF
TRBV10-3 NA CAISESQAGYTF
TRBV6-6 NA CASWASGGLTQYF
TRBV27 NA CASSLFQGVLNTEAFF
TRBV5-1 few CASSLRGTEAFF